The 31 T cell receptor beta chains presented below share a single source sample, sequenced in a study of blood T cell repertoires in COVID-19. Assay: immunoSEQ multiplex PCR; the TCRdb copy retains only in-frame clones and omits some. Found here are about 48,000 clones, about four fifths of them singletons; the top ten hold roughly 7%. Sequencing input: peripheral blood. These receptors originate from a man aged 35 to 55 with acute or convalescent COVID-19.

The V gene is TRBV7-2, the J gene TRBJ2-7; D might be TRBD1 (6 bases). This CDR3 has 15 residues. Between the trimmed V and J ends, which lost 3 bases and 2 bases, there was a span of 14 bases. Germline V CDR1 and CDR2: SGHTA, FQGNSA. The CDR3 protein is CASSFIQGRTYEQYF. For the CDR3, the DNA is TGTGCCAGCAGCTTTATCCAGGGGCGGACCTACGAGCAGTACTTC.

The J gene is TRBJ2-1, the V gene TRBV7-9; 11 bases fit TRBD2. This CDR3 spans 16 amino acids. V was clipped by 2 bases and J by 11 bases; unmatched bases: 11. Germline assignment: CDR1 SEHNR and CDR2 FQNEAQ (reference sequence). The CDR3 loop reads CASSLRGSGGASKQFF. The CDR3 DNA reads as TGTGCCAGCAGCTTAAGGGGTAGCGGGGGGGCTAGTAAGCAGTTCTTC.

This clone was picked up a small number of times. This chain uses TRBV12-3 or TRBV12-4 with TRBJ1-2; perhaps TRBD1 as D (5 bases). Trimming shortened V by 2 bases and J by 4 bases, and 8 bases separated the two germline ends. The CDR3 has 13 residues. CDR3 DNA sequence: TGTGCCAGCAGTTTAAGACAGCTCTATGGCTACACCTTC. This sequence encodes CASSLRQLYGYTF.

This clone was observed once. CDR3: CASSSGQGSDTQYF. CDR3 sequence (DNA): TGCGCCAGCAGCTCGGGACAGGGGTCAGATACGCAGTATTTT. The chain couples TRBV5-1 to TRBJ2-3, with TRBD1 matching over 10 bases. CDR1 and CDR2 (germline): SGHRS, YFSETQ. This CDR3 is built from 14 residues. The V gene end was trimmed by 3 bases and the J gene end by 4 bases; junction bases not matched to a gene: 2.

The V and J genes are TRBV2 and TRBJ1-2; D perhaps matches TRBD1 (5 bases). The CDR3 totals 14 residues. The germline CDR1 and CDR2 sequences are SNHLY and FYNNEI. V was clipped by 0 bases and J by 8 bases, with 13 bases between them. CDR3 coding DNA: TGTGCCAGCAGTGAAGCGGGGGAGGGAAGGGGCTACACCTTC. Protein: CASSEAGEGRGYTF.

This clone appeared a few times. The chain has TRBV7-2 and TRBJ2-1; D might be TRBD2 (5 bases). CDR1 and CDR2 from the germline V gene are SGHTA and FQGNSA. CDR3 length equals 13 residues. The V end was cut by 6 bases, the J end by 2 bases, with 8 bases between. CDR3 sequence reads: CASSSGTYNEQFF. The CDR3 DNA sequence: TGTGCCAGCAGTTCCGGGACCTACAATGAGCAGTTCTTC.

The chain recombines TRBV5-1 with TRBJ2-5; D ambiguous. Trimming removed 3 bases from V and 2 bases from J, with 8 bases in between. This CDR3 is 13 amino acids long. The germline gives CDR1 SGHRS, CDR2 YFSETQ. DNA for the CDR3: TGCGCCAGCAGCTCGACGGGTCAAGAGACCCAGTACTTC. Translation gives CASSSTGQETQYF.

This clone was observed once. The rearrangement links TRBV6-1 to TRBJ1-1, with D possibly being TRBD1 (5 bases). This CDR3 is built from 17 residues. Trimming removed 3 bases from V and 4 bases from J, with 21 bases in between. The V gene's germline CDR1 is MNHNS and CDR2 SASEGT. The CDR3 protein is CASSDLGFSLRGTEAFF. In nucleotides, the CDR3 is TGTGCCAGCAGTGATCTTGGATTTTCTCTAAGGGGCACTGAAGCTTTCTTT.

The rearrangement links TRBV3-1 (or the pseudogene TRBV3-2) to TRBJ2-3; D is unclear. Trimming pared 3 bases from V and 3 bases from J, leaving 7 bases between. Germline V gene data show CDR1 as LGHDT and CDR2 as YNNKEL (reference sequence). The CDR3 extends over 13 amino acids. CDR3 in amino acids: CASSHFGTDTQYF. For the CDR3, the DNA is TGTGCCAGCAGCCATTTCGGGACAGATACGCAGTATTTT.

Notes on this clone: One junction end does not reproduce the germline sequence, and a read error may be involved. This sequence joins TRBV19 and TRBJ2-3, with 8 bases identical to TRBD2. Looked up from germline, CDR1 is LNHDA and CDR2 is SQIVND (reference sequence). The CDR3 totals 16 residues. The chain's CDR3 is CASSIGGGRGTDTQYF. The CDR3, as DNA: TGTGCCAGTAGTATAGGCGGGGGGAGGGGCACGGATACGCAGTATTTT.

V and J are TRBV2 and TRBJ1-1, with a weak D call TRBD1 (6 bases). V dropped 1 base and J dropped 0 bases, with 18 bases sitting between them. This CDR3 has 18 residues. The germline V gene has CDR1 SNHLY and CDR2 FYNNEI. The CDR3 DNA is TGTGCCAGCAGTGAAGAAATTAGGTTCGGACAGTTGAACACTGAAGCTTTCTTT. Residues: CASSEEIRFGQLNTEAFF.

V is TRBV3-1 (or the pseudogene TRBV3-2) and J is TRBJ2-3; D not resolved. This CDR3 region has 12 residues. V lost 0 bases, J lost 9 bases, and 7 bases lay in between. From germline, CDR1 is LGHDT and CDR2 YNNKEL (reference sequence). The CDR3, as DNA: TGTGCCAGCAGCCAAGAGAGTGTAACGCAGTATTTT. Protein: CASSQESVTQYF.

The chain joins TRBV5-4 to TRBJ1-1; no firm D call. Germline V CDR1 and CDR2: SGHNT, YYREEE (reference sequence). The CDR3 covers 15 residues. Deletions cut 1 base from V and 1 base from J, with 11 bases between. The CDR3, as DNA: TGTGCCAGCAGCTTGAGTTGGCAGGCGAACACTGAAGCTTTCTTT. It encodes CASSLSWQANTEAFF.

The chain uses TRBV5-1 and TRBJ2-3; D is possibly TRBD1 (6 bases). The CDR3 has 16 residues. Germline CDR1 and CDR2: SGHRS and YFSETQ. V was shortened by 7 bases and J by 1 base, with 19 bases between the two germline ends. CDR3 sequence (DNA): TGCGCCAGCCAAAAGGGGGTGGTTAAGGGCACAGATACGCAGTATTTT. Translation gives CASQKGVVKGTDTQYF.

The chain has TRBV29-1 and TRBJ2-6; the D is unclear. The CDR3 loop spans 15 amino acids. The V gene lost 0 bases and the J gene lost 0 bases, with 6 bases spanning the gap. Germline values: CDR1 SQVTM, CDR2 ANQGSEA. In DNA, the CDR3 is TGCAGCGTTGAAGATCAGAACTCTGGGGCCAACGTCCTGACTTTC. Translation: CSVEDQNSGANVLTF.

This clone occurred a few times. The rearrangement uses TRBV6-2 or TRBV6-3 and TRBJ2-6; tentatively, D is TRBD2 (7 bases). Trimming took 6 bases from V and 0 from J, leaving 12 bases between them. The CDR3 is made up of 16 amino acids. Germline CDR1 MNHEY, CDR2 SVGEGT. The CDR3 nucleotides are TGTGCCAGCAGCCCTAGGGGGGGCTCTGGGGCCAACGTCCTGACTTTC. It yields the protein CASSPRGGSGANVLTF.

The chain links TRBV25-1 to TRBJ1-2; no reliable D call. The V end lost 5 bases, the J end lost 4 bases, and 20 bases lay between the germline ends. CDR3 length equals 16 residues. Germline CDR1 reads MGHDK; CDR2 reads SYGVNS. DNA for the CDR3: TGTGCCAGCAGTACAAACACAGATAGGCGGGGCTATGGCTACACCTTC. Protein sequence: CASSTNTDRRGYGYTF.

V usage is TRBV10-3 and J usage is TRBJ2-6; D may be TRBD1 (6 bases). V was clipped by 4 bases and J by 0 bases, with 10 bases between them. The germline CDR1 and CDR2 sequences are ENHRY and SYGVKD. There are 16 residues in the CDR3. The CDR3 loop reads CAISGTDLSGANVLTF. CDR3 sequence (DNA): TGTGCCATCAGTGGGACAGACCTCTCTGGGGCCAACGTCCTGACTTTC.

The chain carries TRBV19 and TRBJ1-2; D is perhaps TRBD1 (5 bases). The CDR3 covers 13 residues. V was cut by 4 bases and J by 4 bases, with 10 bases left in between. Germline lookup yields CDR1 LNHDA and CDR2 SQIVND (reference sequence). The CDR3 region is CASSTQVFYGYTF. CDR3 DNA sequence: TGTGCCAGTAGTACACAGGTTTTCTATGGCTACACCTTC.

The chain joins TRBV5-5 to TRBJ2-7, with a possible D match to TRBD1 (6 bases). CDR3 length: 14 residues. Germline loops: CDR1 SGHKS, CDR2 YYEKEE (reference sequence). The ends were cut back, 0 bases at V and 6 bases at J, with 13 bases in the middle. The CDR3 bases are TGTGCCAGCAGCTTGGCGAACAGGGTAGGCGAGCAGTACTTC. This gives the protein CASSLANRVGEQYF.

V gene TRBV18 combines with J gene TRBJ1-2; TRBD1 matches at 7 bases. The CDR3 contains 15 residues. Germline V CDR1 and CDR2: KGHSH, LQKENI. V shed 5 bases and J 7 bases; nucleotides not matched to a gene: 13. The DNA of the CDR3 is TGTGCCAGCTCATCCCCGGACAGGCCTAGCGTTGGCTACACCTTC. This codes for CASSSPDRPSVGYTF.

The chain links TRBV6-2 or TRBV6-3 to TRBJ1-6, with 7 positions matching TRBD1. The CDR3 has 14 amino acids. The germline CDR1 and CDR2 sequences are MNHEY and SVGEGT. V was pared by 5 bases and J by 8 bases, with 6 bases of the junction left unmatched. CDR3: CASSTDRDYSPLHF. CDR3 coding DNA: TGTGCCAGCAGTACCGACAGGGATTATTCACCCCTCCACTTT.

This chain uses TRBV11-2 with TRBJ1-6, with TRBD1 identical over 7 bases. The CDR3 spans 15 residues. The V and J ends lost 5 bases and 6 bases, in that order; junction bases with no gene match: 7. Germline CDR1 and CDR2: SGHAT and FQNNGV. CDR3 loop: CASSLRDSTNSPLHF. CDR3 in DNA: TGTGCCAGCAGCCTCCGGGACAGCACTAATTCACCCCTCCACTTT. Drawing the rest from reference TRBV11-2 and TRBJ1-6, the complete variable domain is EAGVAQSPRYKIIEKRQSVAFWCNPISGHATLYWYQQILGQGPKLLIQFQNNGVVDDSQLPKDRFSAERLKGVDSTLKIQPAKLEDSAVYLCASSLRDSTNSPLHFGNGTRLTVT.

The chain has TRBV5-6 and TRBJ1-1; TRBD1 might be the D (5 bases). The CDR3 extends over 15 amino acids. Germline loops: CDR1 SGHDT, CDR2 YYEEEE. Trimming cost V 0 bases and J 0 bases, with 9 bases left between them. The CDR3 loop reads CASSLDSGLNTEAFF. The CDR3 region has the DNA TGTGCCAGCAGCTTGGACTCAGGGTTGAACACTGAAGCTTTCTTT.

This rearrangement joins TRBV24-1 to TRBJ2-3, with TRBD2 matching 9 bases. Germline assignment: CDR1 KGHDR and CDR2 SFDVKD. This CDR3 is 13 amino acids long. After removal of 12 bases from V and 3 bases from J, the junction contained 6 bases not matched to a gene. The CDR3 DNA sequence: TGTGCCTCCGCGGGGGGGAGGACAGATACGCAGTATTTT. It codes for CASAGGRTDTQYF.

This clone was counted once. V gene TRBV11-2 combines with J gene TRBJ1-2; the D gene is possibly TRBD1 (5 bases). V gave up 5 bases and J gave up 0 bases, with 16 bases separating them. This CDR3 has 16 residues. CDR1 SGHAT and CDR2 FQNNGV come from the germline V gene. CDR3 in amino acids: CASSPQGRIPNYGYTF. CDR3 sequence (DNA): TGTGCCAGCAGCCCCCAGGGAAGAATCCCTAACTATGGCTACACCTTC. The full variable domain, its missing parts supplied by reference TRBV11-2 and TRBJ1-2, is EAGVAQSPRYKIIEKRQSVAFWCNPISGHATLYWYQQILGQGPKLLIQFQNNGVVDDSQLPKDRFSAERLKGVDSTLKIQPAKLEDSAVYLCASSPQGRIPNYGYTFGSGTRLTVV.

The chain joins TRBV2 to TRBJ1-6; D not certain. Germline lookup yields CDR1 SNHLY and CDR2 FYNNEI. V was pared by 6 bases and J by 6 bases, with 12 bases between. The CDR3 spans 14 residues. For the CDR3, the DNA is TGTGCCAGCAGCACTAGGGAGATTAATTCACCCCTCCACTTT. Its protein is CASSTREINSPLHF.

The rearrangement uses TRBV12-5 and TRBJ2-2; the D gene is possibly TRBD1 (5 bases). The CDR3 length is 16 residues. V was pared by 0 bases and J by 3 bases, with 11 bases between. Looked up from germline, CDR1 is LGHNT and CDR2 is FRNRAP. In nucleotides, the CDR3 is TGTGCTAGTGGTTTGGTAAAGGGGTCCTACACCGGGGAGCTGTTTTTT. Translated: CASGLVKGSYTGELFF.

The chain joins TRBV24-1 to TRBJ2-2; unclear D gene. CDR1 is KGHDR, CDR2 SFDVKD, per germline. This CDR3 contains 17 residues. With 6 bases removed from V and 0 bases from J, the gap between germline ends came to 16 bases. CDR3 DNA: TGTGCCACCAGTTCCCCCTTGCGGAGTGCGAACACCGGGGAGCTGTTTTTT. It codes for CATSSPLRSANTGELFF.

This clone turned up a few times. J is TRBJ1-1 and V is TRBV24-1; weak D call: TRBD1 (5 bases). There are 14 residues in the CDR3. CDR1 and CDR2 from the germline V gene are KGHDR and SFDVKD. V was cut by 7 bases and J by 4 bases, with 15 bases left in between. The CDR3 DNA follows: TGTGCCACCAGGGGCGCAGGAAGGGGCACTGAAGCTTTCTTT. Translated, it gives CATRGAGRGTEAFF.

V is TRBV11-3 and J is TRBJ2-7; tentatively, D is TRBD2 (6 bases). This CDR3 contains 17 residues. CDR1 is SGHNT, CDR2 YENEEA, per germline. V was shortened by 2 bases and J by 3 bases, with 20 bases between the two germline ends. CDR3 sequence: CASSLWRTRWRGYEQYF. The CDR3 DNA is TGTGCCAGCAGCTTATGGCGGACCCGCTGGAGGGGCTACGAGCAGTACTTC.